Presented here are 6 T cell receptor beta chains from one specimen sequenced in a study of T cells in localized non-small cell lung cancer. Generated by immunoSEQ multiplex PCR, the TCRdb table keeps only in-frame clones and is missing some. Counted here are approximately 83,000 clones, more than 75% occurring once; the ten biggest clones make up less than 25%. The sample in question was peripheral blood, obtained before any cancer treatment. The receptor source for this set is a woman aged 35 to 69 with stage I squamous cell lung carcinoma.

As concerns this clone: This specimen includes other DNA sequences encoding the same CDR3. The V call is TRBV5-4, the J call TRBJ1-2; unclear D gene. From germline, CDR1 is SGHNT and CDR2 YYREEE (reference sequence). The CDR3 sequence is 13 residues long. With 1 base removed from V and 3 bases from J, the gap between germline ends came to 7 bases. The CDR3 loop is CASSLRRDYGYTF. CDR3 DNA sequence: TGTGCCAGCAGCTTGCGAAGAGACTATGGCTACACCTTC.

The chain couples TRBV5-1 to TRBJ2-5; possible D gene TRBD2, 6 bases. Trimming cost V 4 bases and J 4 bases, with 17 bases left between them. Germline V gene lookup returns CDR1 SGHRS and CDR2 YFSETQ. The CDR3 totals 15 residues. As DNA, the CDR3 is TGCGCCAGCAGCGGACGGGGGTCGGGTAGAGAGACCCAGTACTTC. Translated, it gives CASSGRGSGRETQYF.

The J gene is TRBJ2-3, the V gene TRBV6-5, with 12 bases fitting TRBD2. CDR3 length equals 16 residues. The germline CDR1 and CDR2 sequences are MNHEY and SVGAGI. V lost 0 bases and J lost 4; bases outside the gene matches: 2. Here the CDR3 reads CASSYSLAGGSDTQYF. In DNA form, the CDR3 reads TGTGCCAGCAGTTACTCCCTAGCGGGGGGGTCAGATACGCAGTATTTT.

The V gene is TRBV9, the J gene TRBJ1-2; tentative D call: TRBD1 (5 bases). Per germline, CDR1 SGDLS and CDR2 YYNGEE. Trimming took 0 bases from V and 8 from J, leaving 11 bases between them. CDR3 length: 13 amino acids. The CDR3 sequence: CASSVEGRAGYTF. The CDR3 nucleotides read TGTGCCAGCAGCGTAGAGGGGAGGGCAGGCTACACCTTC.

This rearrangement joins TRBV15 to TRBJ1-2; D is unclear. The germline CDR1 and CDR2 sequences are LNHNV and YYDKDF (reference sequence). V was pared by 1 base and J by 2 bases, with 14 bases between. The CDR3 has 16 amino acids. CDR3 DNA: TGTGCCACCAGCAGAGGGGAAGTTGGGAGGAACTATGGCTACACCTTC. Translation: CATSRGEVGRNYGYTF.

The chain carries TRBV5-4 and TRBJ2-2, with a tentative D call TRBD2 (7 bases). The CDR3 has 16 amino acids. Trimming took 4 bases from V and 1 from J, leaving 14 bases between them. Germline loops: CDR1 SGHNT, CDR2 YYREEE (reference sequence). The CDR3 is CASSRWGGRNTGELFF. The CDR3 bases are TGTGCCAGCAGCCGCTGGGGGGGGCGGAACACCGGGGAGCTGTTTTTT.